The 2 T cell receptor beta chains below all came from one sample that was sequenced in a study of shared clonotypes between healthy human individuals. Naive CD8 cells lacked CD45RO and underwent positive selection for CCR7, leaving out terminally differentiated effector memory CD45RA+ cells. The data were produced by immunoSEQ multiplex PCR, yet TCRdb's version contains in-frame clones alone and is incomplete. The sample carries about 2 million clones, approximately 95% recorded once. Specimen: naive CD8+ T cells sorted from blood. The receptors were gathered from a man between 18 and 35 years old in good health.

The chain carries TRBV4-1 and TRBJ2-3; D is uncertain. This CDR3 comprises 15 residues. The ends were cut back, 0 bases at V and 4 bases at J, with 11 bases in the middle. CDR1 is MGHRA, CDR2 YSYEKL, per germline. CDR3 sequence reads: CASSQDNGEADTQYF. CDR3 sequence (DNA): TGCGCCAGCAGCCAAGATAATGGGGAAGCAGATACGCAGTATTTT.

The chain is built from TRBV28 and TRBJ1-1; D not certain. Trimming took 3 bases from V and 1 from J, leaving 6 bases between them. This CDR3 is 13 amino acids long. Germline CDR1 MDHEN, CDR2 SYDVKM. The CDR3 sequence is CASSLMKNTEAFF. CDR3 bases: TGTGCCAGCAGTTTGATGAAGAACACTGAAGCTTTCTTT.